This is a list of T cell receptor beta chains from one sample in a study of CD8 T cells in ankylosing spondylitis. TCRdb reprocessed the 5' RACE reads via MiXCR and lists one record per CDR3 protein. The profile shows about 210,000 distinct CDR3 sequences, about 7% of them singletons. Sequenced sample: blood, either unsorted or a sorted T cell fraction (not recorded which). The receptors originated from a male donor with ankylosing spondylitis. The CDR3 runs from the conserved cysteine through the conserved F or W. D genes are given only for firm matches. Clone size is stated in some rows and not others, as once, few, many or a class when expanded.

V,size,D,J,CDR3,DNA
TRBV20-1,many,NA,TRBJ2-2,CSAREVIGADTGELFF,TGCAGTGCTAGAGAAGTAATAGGGGCCGACACCGGGGAGCTGTTTTTT
TRBV11-1,few,NA,TRBJ2-6,CASSPLRATSSGANVLTF,TGTGCCAGCAGCCCCCTCAGGGCCACGAGCTCTGGGGCCAACGTCCTGACTTTC
TRBV20-1,many,NA,TRBJ2-7,CSARSPLKAYEQYF,TGCAGTGCTAGATCCCCCCTGAAGGCCTACGAGCAGTACTTC
TRBV27,many,NA,TRBJ2-7,CASSPTSWDEQYF,TGTGCCAGCAGTCCCACTAGCTGGGACGAGCAGTACTTC
TRBV6-5,many,NA,TRBJ1-2,CASRTPKGGYTF,TGTGCCAGCAGGACTCCGAAGGGTGGCTACACCTTC
TRBV4-2,few,TRBD1,TRBJ1-2,CASSQGTGHYGYTF,TGTGCCAGCAGCCAAGGGACAGGGCACTATGGCTACACCTTC
TRBV18,few,NA,TRBJ2-4,CASSPRKGEAKNIQYF,TGTGCCAGCTCACCCCGAAAGGGGGAAGCCAAAAACATTCAGTACTTC
TRBV6-6,few,TRBD1,TRBJ1-2,CASVSGGLGYTF,TGTGCCAGCGTATCAGGGGGCCTGGGCTACACCTTC
TRBV3-1,many,NA,TRBJ2-7,CASSQDAGMAYEQYF,TGTGCCAGCAGCCAAGATGCGGGGATGGCCTACGAGCAGTACTTC
TRBV5-1,many,NA,TRBJ2-1,CASSFEGGINEQFF,TGCGCCAGCAGCTTCGAAGGGGGTATCAATGAGCAGTTCTTC
TRBV5-1,many,NA,TRBJ2-5,CASSLPGQRQETQYF,TGCGCCAGCAGCTTGCCCGGACAGAGGCAAGAGACCCAGTACTTC
TRBV5-5,NA,TRBD2,TRBJ2-7,CASSRTSGIYEQYF,TGTGCCAGCAGCCGGACTAGCGGGATCTACGAGCAGTACTTC
TRBV18,many,NA,TRBJ1-1,CASSPSSKNTEAFF,TGTGCCAGCTCACCATCGAGTAAGAACACTGAAGCTTTCTTT
TRBV6-5,few,NA,TRBJ1-1,CASSHLWEGMNTEAFF,TGTGCCAGCAGTCACCTTTGGGAGGGTATGAACACTGAAGCTTTCTTT
TRBV11-2,many,TRBD1,TRBJ2-7,CASSWTGQGAFYEQYF,TGTGCCAGCAGCTGGACGGGACAGGGGGCATTCTACGAGCAGTACTTC
TRBV27,many,NA,TRBJ2-5,CASSLFLGEETQYF,TGTGCCAGCAGTTTATTTCTTGGGGAAGAGACCCAGTACTTC
TRBV20-1,many,NA,TRBJ2-3,CSARDKDLSQDTQYF,TGCAGTGCTAGAGATAAGGACCTGAGCCAAGATACGCAGTATTTT
TRBV9,many,NA,TRBJ1-2,CASSTPSMGGYYGYTF,TGTGCCAGCAGCACCCCCTCGATGGGGGGCTACTATGGCTACACCTTC
TRBV29-1,many,NA,TRBJ2-7,CSVEGYSYEQYF,TGCAGCGTCGAAGGCTATTCCTACGAGCAGTACTTC
TRBV27,many,NA,TRBJ1-1,CASSFSPGVITEVFF,TGTGCCAGCAGTTTTTCCCCAGGGGTAATCACTGAAGTTTTCTTT
TRBV6-2/TRBV6-3,once,TRBD2,TRBJ2-1,CASSAGLAGKRSYNEQFF,TGTGCCAGCAGTGCGGGACTAGCGGGGAAGCGGTCCTACAATGAGCAGTTCTTC
TRBV6-5,NA,NA,TRBJ1-5,CASSYNRGNQPQHF,TGTGCCAGCAGTTACAATCGTGGAAATCAGCCCCAGCATTTT
TRBV4-3,few,NA,TRBJ1-1,CASSQDPPGQGGLNTEAFF,TGCGCCAGCAGCCAAGATCCCCCAGGGCAGGGAGGTTTGAACACTGAAGCTTTCTTT
TRBV2,once,NA,TRBJ1-2,CASSDGFGYGYTF,TGTGCCAGCAGTGATGGATTTGGCTATGGCTACACCTTC
TRBV27,many,NA,TRBJ2-7,CASSPSQGEISYEQYF,TGTGCCAGCAGTCCCAGCCAAGGGGAAATCTCCTACGAGCAGTACTTC
TRBV25-1,many,NA,TRBJ1-2,CASRTKYGYTF,TGTGCCAGCAGAACCAAATATGGCTACACCTTC
TRBV12-3/TRBV12-4,many,NA,TRBJ1-1,CASGEGNTEAFF,TGTGCCAGCGGGGAGGGAAACACTGAAGCTTTCTTT
TRBV7-8,many,NA,TRBJ1-2,CASSTGLSNYGYTF,TGTGCCAGCAGCACAGGACTCTCTAACTATGGCTACACCTTC
TRBV30,NA,NA,TRBJ2-7,CAWSGSAYEQYF,TGTGCCTGGAGTGGTTCGGCCTACGAGCAGTACTTC
TRBV27,many,NA,TRBJ2-7,CASSFGHTHEQYF,TGTGCCAGCAGTTTCGGCCATACCCACGAGCAGTACTTC
TRBV23-1,few,NA,TRBJ2-3,CASSQGRTGSSTDTQYF,TGCGCCAGCAGTCAAGGGAGAACAGGGTCTAGCACAGATACGCAGTATTTT
TRBV6-6,many,NA,TRBJ2-1,CASGPSSYNEQFF,TGTGCCAGCGGGCCTAGCTCCTACAATGAGCAGTTCTTC
TRBV6-1,NA,NA,TRBJ2-2,CASSPGGSNTGELFF,TGTGCCAGCAGTCCCGGGGGATCGAACACCGGGGAGCTGTTTTTT
TRBV4-2,many,TRBD1,TRBJ2-7,CASSHPDRDSQYF,TGTGCCAGCAGCCACCCGGACAGGGACAGTCAGTACTTC
TRBV6-5,many,NA,TRBJ2-5,CASSYSPGTGETQYF,TGTGCCAGCAGTTACTCCCCCGGGACCGGGGAGACCCAGTACTTC
TRBV10-3,few,NA,TRBJ2-3,CAISESIRVTDTQYF,TGTGCCATCAGTGAGTCGATAAGGGTGACAGATACGCAGTATTTT
TRBV7-6,many,NA,TRBJ1-1,CASSLGSNTEAFF,TGTGCCAGCAGCTTAGGCTCGAACACTGAAGCTTTCTTT
TRBV6-2/TRBV6-3,NA,TRBD2,TRBJ2-1,CASSYSSSGGSRGSYNEQFF,TGTGCCAGCAGTTACTCGTCTAGCGGGGGGTCCAGGGGCTCCTACAATGAGCAGTTCTTC